The rows below give T cell receptor beta chains drawn from one sample of a study of Ad26.COV2.S vaccination and SARS-CoV-2 variants. The table came from immunoSEQ multiplex PCR; TCRdb's copy has only in-frame clones and leaves some out. The table records about 420,000 clones, 88% of them present only once. The input for sequencing was peripheral blood, taken in a trial of Ad26.COV2.S vaccine versus placebo. Receptors originate from a person between 18 and 65 years old who received the Ad26.COV2.S COVID-19 vaccine or a placebo. Each CDR3 is given with its conserved first and last residue. The D gene is left open where the match is weak. Expanded clones are given a class, and other clones once, few, many or no size at all.

TRBV5-1,once,TRBJ2-3,TRBD2,TGCGCCAGCAGCTTGGGAAATGTGGCTAGCGGGGGTGGTGGCACAGATACGCAGTATTTT,CASSLGNVASGGGGTDTQYF
TRBV5-1,.,TRBJ2-3,.,TGCGCCAGCAGCTTGGGGCGGCTGGCAGATACGCAGTATTTT,CASSLGRLADTQYF
TRBV11-2,.,TRBJ1-1,TRBD1,TGTGCCAGCAGCTTAGGGGTAGGGGGCGGCACTGAAGCTTTCTTT,CASSLGVGGGTEAFF
TRBV7-3,.,TRBJ2-1,.,TGTGCCAGCAGCTTAACTTCGGGGGCCTACAATGAGCAGTTCTTC,CASSLTSGAYNEQFF
TRBV6-2/TRBV6-3,.,TRBJ1-5,.,TGTGCCAGCAGCCTATGGAGATTCGAGCCCCAGCATTTT,CASSLWRFEPQHF
TRBV11-2,.,TRBJ2-2,TRBD1,TGTGCCAGCAGCTCACTGAACAGGGGGCCCGGCGGGGAGCTGTTTTTT,CASSSLNRGPGGELFF
TRBV7-9,.,TRBJ1-5,.,TGTGCCAGCAGCTTCGAAAGGGTCGATGCGGACCAGCCCCAGCATTTT,CASSFERVDADQPQHF
TRBV18,once,TRBJ2-6,TRBD1,TGTGCCAGCTCACCCGGGACAGGGCTGTCTGGGGCCAACGTCCTGACTTTC,CASSPGTGLSGANVLTF
TRBV5-1,.,TRBJ1-1,.,TGCGCCAGCAGCTTGGTTGAGGGAAGAGAAGCTTTCTTT,CASSLVEGREAFF
TRBV27,.,TRBJ2-7,.,TGTGCCAGCAGTTTTCAGGGGAGTTACGAGCAGTACTTC,CASSFQGSYEQYF
TRBV18,once,TRBJ1-1,.,TGTGCCAGCTCACCACCTGGGATGAACACTGAAGCTTTCTTT,CASSPPGMNTEAFF
TRBV7-6,once,TRBJ2-3,TRBD2,TGTGCCAGCAGCCCAGGGGCGGGGGGCCTCACAGATACGCAGTATTTT,CASSPGAGGLTDTQYF
TRBV19,.,TRBJ2-2,TRBD2,TGTGCCAGTAGTATCCGGGGGGGACACGGGGAGCTGTTTTTT,CASSIRGGHGELFF
TRBV11-2,.,TRBJ1-5,.,TGTGCCAGCAGTCCGCCCGGTCAGCCCCAGCATTTT,CASSPPGQPQHF
TRBV30,.,TRBJ1-4,TRBD1,TGTGCCTGGATGGACAGGGCGATGGAAAAACTGTTTTTT,CAWMDRAMEKLFF
TRBV30,once,TRBJ1-2,.,TGTGCCTGGAGTGTACGGGAAGGCTACACCTTC,CAWSVREGYTF
TRBV28,.,TRBJ2-4,TRBD1,TGTGCCAGCACCCGGGACAGGGGTGAAAACATTCAGTACTTC,CASTRDRGENIQYF
TRBV6-5,.,TRBJ1-6,.,TGTGCCAGCAGCCTAGTAGGGCCCTATAATTCACCCCTCCACTTT,CASSLVGPYNSPLHF
TRBV24-1,few,TRBJ1-2,.,TGTGCCACCAGTGATTTCCAGGGTGGCTACACCTTC,CATSDFQGGYTF
TRBV7-9,.,TRBJ1-1,.,TGTGCCAGCAATCCCGACAGGAACACTGAAGCTTTCTTT,CASNPDRNTEAFF
TRBV6-2/TRBV6-3,.,TRBJ2-6,.,TGTGCCAGCAGTTCGAGACAGTCGGCCAACGTCCTGACTTTC,CASSSRQSANVLTF
TRBV15,.,TRBJ2-7,.,TGTGCCACCAGCAGCCCCTTGGGGGGGGCCCCCTACGAGCAGTACTTC,CATSSPLGGAPYEQYF
TRBV9,.,TRBJ2-1,TRBD2,TGTGCCAGCAGCTTGGGACTAGCGGGGGCCCAGAGCTCCTACAATGAGCAGTTCTTC,CASSLGLAGAQSSYNEQFF